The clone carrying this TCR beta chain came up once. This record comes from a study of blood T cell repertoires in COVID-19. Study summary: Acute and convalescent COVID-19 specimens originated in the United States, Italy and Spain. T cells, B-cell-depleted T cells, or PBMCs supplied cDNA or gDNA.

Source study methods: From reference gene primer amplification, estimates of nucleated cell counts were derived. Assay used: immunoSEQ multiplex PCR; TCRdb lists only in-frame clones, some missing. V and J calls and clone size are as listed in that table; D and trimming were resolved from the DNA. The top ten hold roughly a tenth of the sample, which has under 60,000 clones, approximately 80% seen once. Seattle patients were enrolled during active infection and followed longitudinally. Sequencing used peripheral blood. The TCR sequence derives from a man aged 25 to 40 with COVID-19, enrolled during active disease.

In DNA form, the CDR3 reads TGTGCCATCACTACCGGACAGGGGCTCTATGGCTACACCTTC. The encoded protein is CAITTGQGLYGYTF. The genes are TRBV10-3 and TRBJ1-2; 9 bases are shared with TRBD1. Germline V gives CDR1 ENHRY, CDR2 SYGVKD. Germline trimming cut 7 bases from V and 4 bases from J; bases unmatched to any gene: 7. The CDR3 runs 14 residues.